Sequencing of this TCR beta chain was carried out in a study of early T cells in non-severe SARS-CoV-2 infection. At the level of the study: Chains were unpaired, as sequencing was done on bulk RNA from unsorted whole blood.

Study-level findings and limits: In VDJdb matching, anti-spike CD8 responses were favored while private and CD4 specificities went missing.

This clonotype came up a few times. What it binds is unknown. Researchers attached unique molecular identifiers to individual cDNA molecules. TCRdb called the 5' RACE reads again in MiXCR, with one record for every CDR3 protein. The table lists 100,000 to 120,000 distinct CDR3 sequences, around 12% of them singletons. Trimming removed 4 bases from V and 3 bases from J; junction bases left unmatched: 11. Germline CDR1 LGHDT, CDR2 YNNKEL (reference sequence). This CDR3 has 17 amino acids. The chain combines TRBV3-1 with TRBJ2-7; 11 nucleotides match TRBD2. Material: whole blood, obtained at baseline. This TCR derives from an adult who was a healthcare worker with PCR-confirmed SARS-CoV-2 infection or an uninfected control (not recorded which). The chain's CDR3 is CASSPNGGGTSGYEQYF. The CDR3 DNA reads TGTGCCAGCAGCCCAAATGGGGGCGGGACTAGCGGCTACGAGCAGTACTTC.